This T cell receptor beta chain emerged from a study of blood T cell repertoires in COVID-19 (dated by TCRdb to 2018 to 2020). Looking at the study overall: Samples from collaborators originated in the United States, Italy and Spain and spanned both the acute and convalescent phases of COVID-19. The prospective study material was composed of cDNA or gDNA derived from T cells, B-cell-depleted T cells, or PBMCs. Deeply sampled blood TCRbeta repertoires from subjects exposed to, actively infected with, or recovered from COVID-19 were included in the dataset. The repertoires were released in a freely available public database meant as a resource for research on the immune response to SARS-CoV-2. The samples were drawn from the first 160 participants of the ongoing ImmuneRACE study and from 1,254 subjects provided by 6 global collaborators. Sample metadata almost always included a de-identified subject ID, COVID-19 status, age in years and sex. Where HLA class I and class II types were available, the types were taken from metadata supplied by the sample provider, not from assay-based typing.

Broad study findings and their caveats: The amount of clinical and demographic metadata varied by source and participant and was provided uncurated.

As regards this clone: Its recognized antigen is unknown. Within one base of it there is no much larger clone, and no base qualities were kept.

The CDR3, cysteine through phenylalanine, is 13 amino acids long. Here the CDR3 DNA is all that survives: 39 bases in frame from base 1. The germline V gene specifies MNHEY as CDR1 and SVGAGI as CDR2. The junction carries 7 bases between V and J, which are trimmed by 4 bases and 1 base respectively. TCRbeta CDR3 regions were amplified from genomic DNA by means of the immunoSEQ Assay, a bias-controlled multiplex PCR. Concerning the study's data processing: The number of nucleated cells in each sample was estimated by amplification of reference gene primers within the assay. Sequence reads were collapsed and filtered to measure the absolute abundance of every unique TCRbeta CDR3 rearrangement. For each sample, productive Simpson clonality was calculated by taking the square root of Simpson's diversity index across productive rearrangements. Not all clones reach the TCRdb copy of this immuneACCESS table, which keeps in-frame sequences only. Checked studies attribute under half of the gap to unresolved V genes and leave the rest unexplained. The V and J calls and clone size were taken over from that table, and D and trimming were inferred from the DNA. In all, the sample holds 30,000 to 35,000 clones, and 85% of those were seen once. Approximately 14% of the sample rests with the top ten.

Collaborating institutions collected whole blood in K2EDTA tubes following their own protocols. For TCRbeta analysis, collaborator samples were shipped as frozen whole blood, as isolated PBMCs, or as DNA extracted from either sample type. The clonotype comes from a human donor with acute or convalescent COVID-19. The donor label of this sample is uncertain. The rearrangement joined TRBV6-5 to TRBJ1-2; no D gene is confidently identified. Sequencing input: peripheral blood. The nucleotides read TGTGCCAGCAGTTCACAGAGTAACTATGGCTACACCTTC. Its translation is CASSSQSNYGYTF.